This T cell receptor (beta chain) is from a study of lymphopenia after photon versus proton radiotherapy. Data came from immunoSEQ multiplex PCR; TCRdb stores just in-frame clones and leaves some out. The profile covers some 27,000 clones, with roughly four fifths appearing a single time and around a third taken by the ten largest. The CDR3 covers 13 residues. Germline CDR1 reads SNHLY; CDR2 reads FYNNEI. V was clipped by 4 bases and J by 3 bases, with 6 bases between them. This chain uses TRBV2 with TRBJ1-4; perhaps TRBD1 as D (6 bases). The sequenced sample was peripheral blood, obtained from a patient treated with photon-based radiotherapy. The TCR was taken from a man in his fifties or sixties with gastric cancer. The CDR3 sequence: CASSAGANEKLFF. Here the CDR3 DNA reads TGTGCCAGCAGTGCAGGGGCTAATGAAAAACTGTTTTTT.